These 28 T cell receptor beta chains were all obtained from the same sample, sequenced in a study of CD8 T cells in Susac syndrome (dated by TCRdb to the late 2010s). Library preparation used the immunoSEQ multiplex PCR assay. RNA was extracted with the RNeasy kit and about 0.5 to 1 ug was reverse transcribed using random hexamers. The public sequencing data were trimmed at Q25 with fastp and processed into clonotypes with MiXCR by TCRdb, which kept only in-frame beta chains. Duplicate CDR3 protein sequences are folded into a single record with the most common DNA and genes. The sample has some 130,000 distinct CDR3 sequences on record, roughly 94% of them singletons. Together, the top ten hold roughly 0.2% of the sample. The sequenced sample consisted of CD8+ T cells from PBMCs. Receptors were obtained from a human donor with Susac syndrome.

The chain recombines TRBV28 with TRBJ1-3; 10 nucleotides line up with TRBD1. The J segment lost 14 bases and the V segment lost 10 bases, leaving 11 bases of the junction unmatched. This CDR3 contains 12 residues. The germline V gene encodes CDR1 MDHEN and CDR2 SYDVKM. CDR3 nucleotide sequence: TGTGCCATCCAACCGGGACAGGGGAGTCTATATTTT. Protein sequence: CAIQPGQGSLYF.

The chain couples TRBV6-5 to TRBJ2-5, with D perhaps given as TRBD1 or TRBD2 (5 bases each). The CDR3 runs 16 residues. Per germline, CDR1 MNHEY and CDR2 SVGAGI. Trimming left V 4 bases short and J 3 bases short, with 18 bases between. CDR3 region: CASSSYPGRTEETQYF. CDR3 nucleotide sequence: TGTGCCAGCAGTTCCTATCCGGGACGGACGGAAGAGACCCAGTACTTC.

The chain is built from TRBV30 and TRBJ2-1, with 11 bases identical to TRBD2. J lost 6 bases, V lost 5 bases, and 6 bases had no gene match. Germline V CDR1 and CDR2: GTSNPN, SVGIG (reference sequence). The CDR3 totals 14 residues. For the CDR3, the DNA is TGTGCCTGGGGAGGTAGCGGGAGGGGCAATGAGCAGTTCTTC. Translation: CAWGGSGRGNEQFF.

As DNA, the CDR3 is TGCAGCGTTGAGCCGTGGCAGGGGGCGTACGAGCAGTACTTC. Translated: CSVEPWQGAYEQYF. The chain uses TRBV29-1 and TRBJ2-7; TRBD1 matches at 8 bases. The ends lost 3 bases at V and 4 bases at J; junction bases unmatched: 8. Germline-derived CDR1 and CDR2 are SQVTM and ANQGSEA. The length of the CDR3 is 14 residues.

This chain connects TRBV9 to TRBJ2-2, with a possible D match to TRBD2 (6 bases). The germline V gene has CDR1 SGDLS and CDR2 YYNGEE. V was clipped by 2 bases and J by 1 base, with 9 bases between them. The CDR3 length is 15 residues. CDR3: CASSVFSGNTGELFF. In DNA, the CDR3 is TGTGCCAGCAGCGTTTTTAGCGGGAACACCGGGGAGCTGTTTTTT. The variable domain in full, with the rest retrieved from reference TRBV9 and TRBJ2-2, is DSGVTQTPKHLITATGQRVTLRCSPRSGDLSVYWYQQSLDQGLQFLIQYYNGEERAKGNILERFSAQQFPDLHSELNLSSLELGDSALYFCASSVFSGNTGELFFGEGSRLTVL.

The V and J genes are TRBV6-1 and TRBJ1-4; 7 bases map to TRBD1. V was clipped by 0 bases and J by 7 bases; unmatched bases: 8. This CDR3 has 16 amino acids. Germline CDR1 and CDR2: MNHNS and SASEGT. This CDR3 is CASSEASGQAIEKLFF. CDR3 nucleotide sequence: TGTGCCAGCAGTGAAGCGTCCGGACAGGCAATTGAAAAACTGTTTTTT.

The genes are TRBV5-6 and TRBJ1-1, with D perhaps TRBD1 (6 bases). The CDR3 spans 16 residues. The ends were cut back, 3 bases at V and 4 bases at J, with 19 bases in the middle. CDR1 SGHDT and CDR2 YYEEEE come from the germline V gene. The CDR3 region has the DNA TGTGCCAGCAGCTGGGGGGCGGGACCCCTGGGCACTGAAGCTTTCTTT. It encodes CASSWGAGPLGTEAFF.

This chain joins TRBV12-3 or TRBV12-4 and TRBJ1-4; D remains unclear. Trimming removed 6 bases from V and 4 bases from J, with 6 bases in between. This CDR3 is built from 12 residues. The CDR3 DNA reads TGTGCCAGCAGCGCCGTTAATGAAAAACTGTTTTTT. Translating gives CASSAVNEKLFF.

V usage is TRBV11-3 and J usage is TRBJ1-1; D is ambiguous. The germline V gene has CDR1 SGHNT and CDR2 YENEEA. With 6 bases removed from V and 5 bases from J, the gap between germline ends came to 19 bases. The CDR3 sequence is 15 residues long. Written as DNA, the CDR3 is TGTGCCAGCAGTTCCGATTGGGGAGGGAATACTGAAGCTTTCTTT. Amino acid sequence: CASSSDWGGNTEAFF.

In nucleotides, the CDR3 is TGTGCCTTTAGGGATCACTATGGCTACACCTTC. It is translated as CAFRDHYGYTF. The chain joins TRBV30 to TRBJ1-2; no clear D. CDR1 and CDR2 from the germline V gene are GTSNPN and SVGIG (reference sequence). Trimming stripped 7 bases from V and 3 bases from J, with 9 bases between. The CDR3 is 11 residues long.

This chain joins TRBV30 and TRBJ2-6; weak D call: TRBD1 (6 bases). The CDR3 is 16 residues long. CDR1 and CDR2 from the germline V gene are GTSNPN and SVGIG (reference sequence). Between the trimmed V and J ends, which lost 5 bases and 5 bases, there was a span of 19 bases. The CDR3 bases are TGTGCCTGGCAGGGGACCCTGGCTCCTCGGGCCAACGTCCTGACTTTC. As protein: CAWQGTLAPRANVLTF.

This chain links TRBV7-9 with TRBJ2-7; 8 bases match TRBD2. V lost 5 bases and J lost 9; bases outside the gene matches: 9. The CDR3 has 13 residues. The germline CDR1 and CDR2 sequences are SEHNR and FQNEAQ (reference sequence). The CDR3 reads CASSPPAGGRQYF. The DNA for the CDR3 is TGTGCCAGCAGCCCTCCTGCGGGAGGTCGGCAGTACTTC. Looking up the rest from reference TRBV7-9 and TRBJ2-7 gives the full variable domain: DTGVSQNPRHKITKRGQNVTFRCDPISEHNRLYWYRQTLGQGPEFLTYFQNEAQLEKSRLLSDRFSAERPKGSFSTLEIQRTEQGDSAMYLCASSPPAGGRQYFGPGTRLTVT.

V is TRBV15 and J is TRBJ2-1, with TRBD1 matching 7 bases. The CDR3 contains 17 residues. CDR1 and CDR2 from the germline V gene are LNHNV and YYDKDF (reference sequence). The V segment lost 3 bases and the J segment 0 bases; nucleotides outside the gene matches: 8. CDR3 DNA sequence: TGTGCCACCAGCAGCACAGGGGTCACAAGCTCCTACAATGAGCAGTTCTTC. Residues: CATSSTGVTSSYNEQFF.

The V gene is TRBV3-1, the J gene TRBJ2-1; D is ambiguous. The CDR3 has 15 residues. Germline-derived CDR1 and CDR2 are LGHDT and YNNKEL (reference sequence). Deletions cut 0 bases from V and 3 bases from J, with 9 bases between. The CDR3 DNA reads TGTGCCAGCAGCCAAGACTTCACGATCTACAATGAGCAGTTCTTC. Translation gives CASSQDFTIYNEQFF.

The rearrangement uses TRBV9 and TRBJ2-3; 10 bases map to TRBD2. Per the germline V gene, CDR1 is SGDLS and CDR2 is YYNGEE. The CDR3 consists of 16 residues. Trimming took 4 bases from V and 5 from J; bases not matched to a gene: 10. CDR3 amino acids: CASSPPAGGPRDTQYF. CDR3 DNA sequence: TGTGCCAGCAGCCCACCAGCGGGAGGGCCAAGAGATACGCAGTATTTT.

The chain recombines TRBV28 with TRBJ1-2; D perhaps matches TRBD1 (5 bases). V shed 7 bases and J shed 6 bases, with 18 bases lying between them. CDR3 size: 14 residues. Germline-derived CDR1 and CDR2 are MDHEN and SYDVKM. In DNA form, the CDR3 reads TGTGCCAGCACCTGGGGGGGAGGTTCGGATGGCTACACCTTC. It encodes CASTWGGGSDGYTF.

The CDR3 loop is CASSQKTGRGTEAFF. The CDR3 DNA sequence: TGTGCCAGCAGCCAAAAGACAGGGAGAGGCACTGAAGCTTTCTTT. V is TRBV14 and J is TRBJ1-1, with 7 positions matching TRBD1. CDR1 and CDR2 from the germline V gene are SGHDN and FVKESK. V lost 2 bases and J lost 4; bases outside the gene matches: 7. The CDR3 has 15 residues.

The V and J genes are TRBV29-1 and TRBJ1-5; weak D call: TRBD1 (6 bases). The V gene's germline CDR1 is SQVTM and CDR2 ANQGSEA. V was shortened by 4 bases and J by 6 bases, with 13 bases between the two germline ends. The CDR3 length is 13 residues. CDR3 residues: CSVGDTNGQPQHF. CDR3 coding DNA: TGCAGCGTTGGGGACACGAACGGTCAGCCCCAGCATTTT. Using reference TRBV29-1 and TRBJ1-5 for the parts outside the CDR3, the full variable domain is SAVISQKPSRDICQRGTSLTIQCQVDSQVTMMFWYRQQPGQSLTLIATANQGSEATYESGFVIDKFPISRPNLTFSTLTVSNMSPEDSSIYLCSVGDTNGQPQHFGDGTRLSIL.

J is TRBJ2-7 and V is TRBV7-9, with D tentatively TRBD2 (5 bases). V shed 5 bases and J shed 5 bases, with 13 bases lying between them. The length of the CDR3 is 13 residues. CDR1 SEHNR and CDR2 FQNEAQ come from the germline V gene (reference sequence). Written as DNA, the CDR3 is TGTGCCAGCAGCCCAAGTGTTAGCGACGAGCAGTACTTC. Amino acids: CASSPSVSDEQYF.

This chain connects TRBV5-1 to TRBJ1-2; TRBD1 matches 7 bases. With 2 bases clipped from V and 4 bases from J, the junction kept 20 bases outside the gene matches. CDR3 length: 19 amino acids. Looked up from germline, CDR1 is SGHRS and CDR2 is YFSETQ. CDR3 coding DNA: TGCGCCAGCAGCTTTGGTTTCCGGGACAGCAACGCACTTCCCTATGGCTACACCTTC. Translating it yields CASSFGFRDSNALPYGYTF.

V is TRBV5-6 and J is TRBJ1-1; the match to TRBD1 covers 12 bases. The CDR3 extends over 18 amino acids. The germline V gene has CDR1 SGHDT and CDR2 YYEEEE. The junction had 12 bases not matched to a gene; V was cut back by 1 base and J by 5 bases. The CDR3 region is CASSLPRGTGGAWTEAFF. CDR3 sequence (DNA): TGTGCCAGCAGCTTGCCCCGGGGGACAGGGGGCGCGTGGACTGAAGCTTTCTTT.

The rearrangement links TRBV27 to TRBJ2-3; D gene ambiguous. This CDR3 spans 15 amino acids. The V end lost 2 bases, the J end lost 5 bases, and 14 bases lay between the germline ends. Germline CDR1 reads MNHEY; CDR2 reads SMNVEV (reference sequence). CDR3 region: CASSLELAGVDTQYF. CDR3 in DNA: TGTGCCAGCAGTTTAGAATTAGCAGGAGTAGATACGCAGTATTTT.

The gene calls are TRBV6-5 and TRBJ2-3, with TRBD2 matching over 7 bases. V lost 5 bases and J lost 14; bases outside the gene matches: 10. Germline V gives CDR1 MNHEY, CDR2 SVGAGI. This CDR3 comprises 12 residues. The CDR3 sequence is CASSPTGEGPYF. CDR3 nucleotide sequence: TGTGCCAGCAGTCCAACCGGGGAGGGTCCGTATTTT.

This clonotype appeared a few times. The chain is built from TRBV28 and TRBJ1-2, with 9 bases aligning to TRBD1. Trimming took 3 bases from V and 5 from J; bases not matched to a gene: 4. The CDR3 has 14 residues. Germline CDR1 is MDHEN and CDR2 is SYDVKM. CDR3 sequence reads: CASSLAGTGYGYTF. As DNA, the CDR3 is TGTGCCAGCAGTTTGGCCGGGACAGGGTATGGCTACACCTTC.

This clonotype was counted a single time. The chain is built from TRBV20-1 and TRBJ1-2, with D hard to call. Trimming shortened V by 5 bases and J by 2 bases, and 12 bases separated the two germline ends. Germline values: CDR1 DFQATT, CDR2 SNEGSKA (reference sequence). This CDR3 region has 13 residues. DNA for the CDR3: TGCAGTGCTCCCTTGGAGGGCAACTATGGCTACACCTTC. Translating it yields CSAPLEGNYGYTF.

This clonotype occurred once. This chain links TRBV9 with TRBJ2-5; D not resolved. Trimming shortened V by 0 bases and J by 1 base, and 10 bases separated the two germline ends. This CDR3 is built from 15 residues. Germline loops: CDR1 SGDLS, CDR2 YYNGEE. The CDR3 spells CASSVDYTAQETQYF. The DNA of the CDR3 is TGTGCCAGCAGCGTAGACTATACCGCCCAAGAGACCCAGTACTTC.

This clonotype is a singleton in its sample. J is TRBJ2-5 and V is TRBV29-1, with 11 bases identical to TRBD2. This CDR3 spans 13 amino acids. The trim removed 6 bases at V and 4 bases at J, leaving 4 bases unmatched. Germline V gene data show CDR1 as SQVTM and CDR2 as ANQGSEA. CDR3 residues: CSVPLAGGETQYF. In nucleotides, the CDR3 is TGCAGCGTGCCCCTAGCGGGAGGAGAGACCCAGTACTTC.

The genes are TRBV7-3 and TRBJ1-2; no reliable D call. V was cut by 4 bases and J by 1 base, with 10 bases left in between. Looked up from germline, CDR1 is SGHTA and CDR2 is FQGTGA. The CDR3 has 14 amino acids. This CDR3 is CASSSWTVNYGYTF. The DNA of the CDR3 is TGTGCCAGCAGCTCCTGGACGGTTAACTATGGCTACACCTTC.